What follows is one TCR beta chain and its context. Original methodology: For nucleated cells, counts were estimated from reference gene primer amplification. Assay used: immunoSEQ multiplex PCR; TCRdb lists only in-frame clones, some missing. Clone size and the V and J calls come from that table; the DNA yielded D and trimming. The sample includes 30,000 to 40,000 clones, 75% to 90% of them seen just once. This entry is derived from a study of blood T cell repertoires in COVID-19. Whole-study context: The samples span acute and convalescent COVID-19 from the United States, Italy and Spain. The cDNA or gDNA used as material had been derived from T cells, B-cell-depleted T cells, or PBMCs.

This clonotype originated in a human donor with acute or convalescent COVID-19. The donor label of this sample is uncertain. Sequenced input: peripheral blood.

The CDR3 region is CASSSTGGKHEKLFF. In DNA, the CDR3 is TGTGCCAGCAGCTCGACAGGGGGCAAGCATGAAAAACTGTTTTTT. The chain joins TRBV7-6 to TRBJ1-4; 10 nucleotides agree with TRBD1. Trimming took 4 bases from V and 6 from J; bases not matched to a gene: 5. The CDR3 consists of 15 residues. CDR1 is SGHVS and CDR2 is FNYEAQ in the germline V gene.